The source of this T cell receptor beta chain is a study of control samples from healthy donors and cancer patients. Sequencing was performed with immunoSEQ multiplex PCR; in TCRdb, only in-frame clones are kept and a portion is missing. In the table there are roughly 88,000 clones, just under 85% of which are singletons. Trimming took 6 bases from V and 1 from J, leaving 9 bases between them. The CDR3 totals 13 residues. Germline V gene lookup returns CDR1 SNHLY and CDR2 FYNNEI. The sequencing input was blood. This TCR was recovered from a man under 40 in good health. The rearrangement links TRBV2 to TRBJ1-1; D remains ambiguous. The CDR3: CASRPDPNTEAFF. CDR3 DNA sequence: TGTGCCAGCAGGCCGGATCCGAACACTGAAGCTTTCTTT.